Listed below are T cell receptor beta chains from one sample, sequenced in a study of blood T cell repertoires in COVID-19. Method: immunoSEQ multiplex PCR; TCRdb's copy keeps in-frame clones and lacks some. The repertoire holds approximately 220,000 clones, under 90% seen once, with roughly 5.3% in the top ten. Material: peripheral blood. The receptors here all came from a woman aged 60-75 years who had recovered from COVID-19. CDR3s include the opening cysteine and the closing phenylalanine or tryptophan. The D gene is left open where the match is weak. The size entry is marked missing in some rows and otherwise reads once, few, many or a size class.

CDR3aa: CASSPFDRAVSPLHF
CDR3nt: TGTGCCAGCAGCCCATTCGACAGGGCGGTATCACCCCTCCACTTT
v_gene: TRBV4-2
j_gene: TRBJ1-6
d_gene: TRBD1
abundance: .

CDR3aa: CASSTGGSTDTQYF
CDR3nt: TGTGCCAGTAGTACAGGGGGCAGCACAGATACGCAGTATTTT
v_gene: TRBV19
j_gene: TRBJ2-3
d_gene: TRBD1
abundance: once

CDR3aa: CASSVEDSEQYF
CDR3nt: TGTGCCAGCAGTGTCGAGGACAGCGAGCAGTACTTC
v_gene: TRBV25-1
j_gene: TRBJ2-7
d_gene: .
abundance: once

CDR3aa: CASSVWGHEGYTF
CDR3nt: TGCGCCAGCAGCGTATGGGGGCATGAGGGCTACACCTTC
v_gene: TRBV5-1
j_gene: TRBJ1-2
d_gene: .
abundance: .

CDR3aa: CASSATGWSDYGYTF
CDR3nt: TGTGCCAGCAGCGCGACAGGGTGGTCGGACTATGGCTACACCTTC
v_gene: TRBV9
j_gene: TRBJ1-2
d_gene: TRBD1
abundance: .

CDR3aa: CASSLTGNYEQYF
CDR3nt: TGTGCCAGCAGTTTAACAGGGAACTACGAGCAGTACTTC
v_gene: TRBV6-5
j_gene: TRBJ2-7
d_gene: .
abundance: .

CDR3aa: CASSLWQGAQETQYF
CDR3nt: TGTGCCAGCAGCCTTTGGCAGGGGGCCCAAGAGACCCAGTACTTC
v_gene: TRBV6-5
j_gene: TRBJ2-5
d_gene: TRBD1
abundance: .

CDR3aa: CASSYSLSSYNEQFF
CDR3nt: TGTGCCAGCAGCTATTCCTTGAGCTCCTACAATGAGCAGTTCTTC
v_gene: TRBV7-2
j_gene: TRBJ2-1
d_gene: .
abundance: once

CDR3aa: CASSTPGWNSPLHF
CDR3nt: TGTGCCAGCAGTACTCCAGGGTGGAATTCACCCCTCCACTTT
v_gene: TRBV5-6
j_gene: TRBJ1-6
d_gene: .
abundance: .

CDR3aa: CASSRARYEQYF
CDR3nt: TGTGCCAGCAGCCGTGCTCGGTACGAGCAGTACTTC
v_gene: TRBV21-1
j_gene: TRBJ2-7
d_gene: .
abundance: .

CDR3aa: CASSFNRNTEAFF
CDR3nt: TGCGCCAGCAGCTTTAACAGGAACACTGAAGCTTTCTTT
v_gene: TRBV5-1
j_gene: TRBJ1-1
d_gene: .
abundance: .

CDR3aa: CATTPRQARNTGELFF
CDR3nt: TGTGCCACCACCCCAAGACAAGCCAGAAACACCGGGGAGCTGTTTTTT
v_gene: TRBV19
j_gene: TRBJ2-2
d_gene: .
abundance: .

CDR3aa: CASSFLNEQFF
CDR3nt: TGTGCCAGCAGTTTTCTCAATGAGCAGTTCTTC
v_gene: TRBV12-3/TRBV12-4
j_gene: TRBJ2-1
d_gene: .
abundance: .

CDR3aa: CASSIPGTGTVEAFF
CDR3nt: TGTGCCAGCAGCATTCCCGGGACAGGGACCGTAGAAGCTTTCTTT
v_gene: TRBV3-1/TRBV3-2
j_gene: TRBJ1-1
d_gene: TRBD1
abundance: .

CDR3aa: CASSLNMGAQETQYF
CDR3nt: TGTGCCAGCAGCTTAAATATGGGGGCCCAAGAGACCCAGTACTTC
v_gene: TRBV7-3
j_gene: TRBJ2-5
d_gene: .
abundance: .

CDR3aa: CAWGRGFPNNEQFF
CDR3nt: TGTGCCTGGGGACGGGGGTTTCCCAACAATGAGCAGTTCTTC
v_gene: TRBV30
j_gene: TRBJ2-1
d_gene: .
abundance: .

CDR3aa: CASSYGGQGLSAEAFF
CDR3nt: TGTGCCAGCAGTTACGGGGGACAGGGACTGTCCGCTGAAGCTTTCTTT
v_gene: TRBV6-5
j_gene: TRBJ1-1
d_gene: TRBD1
abundance: .

CDR3aa: CASSIPGRGDYQPQHF
CDR3nt: TGTGCCAGTAGTATCCCGGGCAGGGGAGATTATCAGCCCCAGCATTTT
v_gene: TRBV19
j_gene: TRBJ1-5
d_gene: .
abundance: .

CDR3aa: CASSYAGTPNTGELFF
CDR3nt: TGTGCCAGCAGCTACGCCGGGACACCGAACACCGGGGAGCTGTTTTTT
v_gene: TRBV7-2
j_gene: TRBJ2-2
d_gene: .
abundance: .

CDR3aa: CASSTMVGYEKLFF
CDR3nt: TGTGCCAGTAGTACCATGGTCGGGTATGAAAAACTGTTTTTT
v_gene: TRBV19
j_gene: TRBJ1-4
d_gene: .
abundance: .

CDR3aa: CAGQHSRGGSFEQYF
CDR3nt: TGTGCTGGGCAGCACTCCAGGGGCGGGAGTTTCGAGCAGTACTTC
v_gene: TRBV6-5
j_gene: TRBJ2-7
d_gene: .
abundance: .

CDR3aa: CATRTSVAGELFF
CDR3nt: TGTGCCACCAGGACTAGCGTAGCCGGGGAGCTGTTTTTT
v_gene: TRBV10-3
j_gene: TRBJ2-2
d_gene: TRBD2
abundance: .

CDR3aa: CASSRLGGENNEQFF
CDR3nt: TGTGCCAGCAGTCGCTTGGGTGGGGAGAACAATGAGCAGTTCTTC
v_gene: TRBV6-5
j_gene: TRBJ2-1
d_gene: .
abundance: many

CDR3aa: CAWSVPGQAPREQYF
CDR3nt: TGTGCCTGGAGTGTTCCGGGACAGGCCCCCCGCGAGCAGTACTTC
v_gene: TRBV30
j_gene: TRBJ2-7
d_gene: TRBD1
abundance: .

CDR3aa: CASSDSAGGSNEQFF
CDR3nt: TGTGCCAGCAGTGACTCAGCGGGGGGTTCCAATGAGCAGTTCTTC
v_gene: TRBV6-4
j_gene: TRBJ2-1
d_gene: TRBD2
abundance: few

CDR3aa: CASSLNFYRGYADTQYF
CDR3nt: TGTGCCAGCAGCTTAAATTTTTACAGGGGGTATGCCGATACGCAGTATTTT
v_gene: TRBV7-8
j_gene: TRBJ2-3
d_gene: TRBD1
abundance: .

CDR3aa: CASSSPPGQGGGYTF
CDR3nt: TGTGCCAGCAGCTCGCCCCCGGGACAGGGGGGTGGCTACACCTTC
v_gene: TRBV7-2
j_gene: TRBJ1-2
d_gene: TRBD1
abundance: .

CDR3aa: CASSHGTSGYNEQFF
CDR3nt: TGTGCCAGCAGCCATGGGACTAGCGGCTACAATGAGCAGTTCTTC
v_gene: TRBV7-3
j_gene: TRBJ2-1
d_gene: TRBD2
abundance: .

CDR3aa: CASSSPTGENTGELFF
CDR3nt: TGCGCCAGCAGCTCCCCTACGGGGGAAAACACCGGGGAGCTGTTTTTT
v_gene: TRBV5-1
j_gene: TRBJ2-2
d_gene: .
abundance: .

CDR3aa: CASSIQGGETQYF
CDR3nt: TGTGCCAGCAGCATACAGGGAGGGGAGACCCAGTACTTC
v_gene: TRBV7-3
j_gene: TRBJ2-5
d_gene: .
abundance: .

CDR3aa: CASSPTSGEKYNEQFF
CDR3nt: TGCGCCAGCAGCCCAACTAGCGGGGAGAAGTACAATGAGCAGTTCTTC
v_gene: TRBV4-3
j_gene: TRBJ2-1
d_gene: TRBD2
abundance: .

CDR3aa: CASSGRTGENTEAFF
CDR3nt: TGCGCCAGCAGCGGACGGACAGGGGAGAACACTGAAGCTTTCTTT
v_gene: TRBV5-1
j_gene: TRBJ1-1
d_gene: TRBD1
abundance: .

CDR3aa: CASSLVPRGAADTQYF
CDR3nt: TGCGCCAGCAGCTTGGTTCCGCGGGGGGCGGCAGATACGCAGTATTTT
v_gene: TRBV5-1
j_gene: TRBJ2-3
d_gene: TRBD2
abundance: .

CDR3aa: CASSLGPSGGDTDTQYF
CDR3nt: TGCGCCAGCAGCTTGGGTCCAAGCGGGGGGGACACAGATACGCAGTATTTT
v_gene: TRBV5-1
j_gene: TRBJ2-3
d_gene: TRBD2
abundance: once

CDR3aa: CASSFDRVDTQYF
CDR3nt: TGTGCCAGCAGCTTCGACAGGGTTGATACGCAGTATTTT
v_gene: TRBV5-6
j_gene: TRBJ2-3
d_gene: TRBD1
abundance: .

CDR3aa: CASSYEGRTTEAFF
CDR3nt: TGTGCCAGCAGTTATGAGGGCCGAACCACTGAAGCTTTCTTT
v_gene: TRBV6-2/TRBV6-3
j_gene: TRBJ1-1
d_gene: .
abundance: .

CDR3aa: CASSLTVGTEAFF
CDR3nt: TGTGCCAGCAGCTTAACGGTCGGTACTGAAGCTTTCTTT
v_gene: TRBV7-3
j_gene: TRBJ1-1
d_gene: .
abundance: .

CDR3aa: CASSEGATNQPQHF
CDR3nt: TGTGCCAGCAGCGAGGGGGCGACAAATCAGCCCCAGCATTTT
v_gene: TRBV2
j_gene: TRBJ1-5
d_gene: TRBD1
abundance: .

CDR3aa: CASSQTPTGTYYEQYF
CDR3nt: TGCGCCAGCAGCCAGACCCCGACAGGGACATACTACGAGCAGTACTTC
v_gene: TRBV4-1
j_gene: TRBJ2-7
d_gene: TRBD1
abundance: many

CDR3aa: CAVGLGQGLDEQYF
CDR3nt: TGTGCCGTCGGTTTGGGGCAGGGCCTAGACGAGCAGTACTTC
v_gene: TRBV7-9
j_gene: TRBJ2-7
d_gene: .
abundance: .

CDR3aa: CASSQSAARFYGYTF
CDR3nt: TGTGCCAGCAGCCAAAGCGCCGCAAGGTTTTATGGCTACACCTTC
v_gene: TRBV3-1/TRBV3-2
j_gene: TRBJ1-2
d_gene: .
abundance: .

CDR3aa: CASTLSSKRVYGYTF
CDR3nt: TGTGCCAGTACCCTCTCATCCAAGCGGGTCTATGGCTACACCTTC
v_gene: TRBV19
j_gene: TRBJ1-2
d_gene: .
abundance: .

CDR3aa: CASSQGNQPQHF
CDR3nt: TGTGCCAGCAGCCAGGGGAATCAGCCCCAGCATTTT
v_gene: TRBV7-9
j_gene: TRBJ1-5
d_gene: .
abundance: .

CDR3aa: CASSLGQFNYGYTF
CDR3nt: TGTGCCAGCAGCTTGGGGCAGTTCAACTATGGCTACACCTTC
v_gene: TRBV5-4
j_gene: TRBJ1-2
d_gene: .
abundance: .

CDR3aa: CASSYTDREYF
CDR3nt: TGTGCCAGCAGTTACACGGACAGGGAGTACTTC
v_gene: TRBV6-5
j_gene: TRBJ2-7
d_gene: TRBD1
abundance: once

CDR3aa: CASSNDRYEQYF
CDR3nt: TGTGCCAGCAGTAATGACAGATACGAGCAGTACTTC
v_gene: TRBV6-6
j_gene: TRBJ2-7
d_gene: .
abundance: .

CDR3aa: CASSDIGVFGNTIYF
CDR3nt: TGTGCCAGCAGTGATATAGGGGTCTTTGGAAACACCATATATTTT
v_gene: TRBV6-4
j_gene: TRBJ1-3
d_gene: .
abundance: .

CDR3aa: CASSLAGAVGYGYTF
CDR3nt: TGTGCCAGCAGCTTGGCAGGGGCGGTTGGCTATGGCTACACCTTC
v_gene: TRBV11-2
j_gene: TRBJ1-2
d_gene: .
abundance: .